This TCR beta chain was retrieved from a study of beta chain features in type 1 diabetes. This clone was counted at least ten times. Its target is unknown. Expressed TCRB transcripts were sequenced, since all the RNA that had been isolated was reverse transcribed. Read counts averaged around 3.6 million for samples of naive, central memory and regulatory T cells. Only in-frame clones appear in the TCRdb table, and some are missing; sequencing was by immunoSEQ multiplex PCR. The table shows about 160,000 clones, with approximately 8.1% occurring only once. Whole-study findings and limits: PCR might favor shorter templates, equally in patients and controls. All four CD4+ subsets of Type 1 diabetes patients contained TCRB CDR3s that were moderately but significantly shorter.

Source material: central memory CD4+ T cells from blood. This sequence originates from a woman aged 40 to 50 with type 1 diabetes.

The CDR3, as DNA: TGCAGCGTCGGACCGGGACAGGGTGGCACTCCGGGTGAAAAACTGTTTTTT. It translates to CSVGPGQGGTPGEKLFF. The chain uses TRBV29-1 and TRBJ1-4, with 9 bases identical to TRBD1. Germline trimming cut 6 bases from V and 7 bases from J; bases unmatched to any gene: 18. The CDR3 is made up of 17 amino acids. Germline V gene sequence: CDR1 SQVTM, CDR2 ANQGSEA.